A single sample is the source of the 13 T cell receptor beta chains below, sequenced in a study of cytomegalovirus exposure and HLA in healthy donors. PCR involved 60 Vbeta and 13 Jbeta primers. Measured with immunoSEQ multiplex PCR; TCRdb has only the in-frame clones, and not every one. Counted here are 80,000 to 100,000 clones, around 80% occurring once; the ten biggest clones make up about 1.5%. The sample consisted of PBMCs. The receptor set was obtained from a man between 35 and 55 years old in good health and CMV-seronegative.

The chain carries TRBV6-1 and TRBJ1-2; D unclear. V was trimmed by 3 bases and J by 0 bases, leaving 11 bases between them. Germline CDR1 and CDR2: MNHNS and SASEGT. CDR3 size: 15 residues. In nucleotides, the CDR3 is TGTGCCAGCAGTGATTTGCCCGCAGCTAACTATGGCTACACCTTC. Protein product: CASSDLPAANYGYTF.

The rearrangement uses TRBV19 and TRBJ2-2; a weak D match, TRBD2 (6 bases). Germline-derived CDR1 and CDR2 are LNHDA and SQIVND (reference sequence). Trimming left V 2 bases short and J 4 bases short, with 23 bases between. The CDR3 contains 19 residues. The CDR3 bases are TGTGCCAGTAGTATATCTTCAACGGGGCCTACGCGGGGCACCGGGGAGCTGTTTTTT. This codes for CASSISSTGPTRGTGELFF.

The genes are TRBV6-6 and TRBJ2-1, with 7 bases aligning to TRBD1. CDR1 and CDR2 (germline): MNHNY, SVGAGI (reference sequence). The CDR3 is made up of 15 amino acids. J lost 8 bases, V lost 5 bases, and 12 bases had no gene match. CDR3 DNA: TGTGCCAGCAGTGGACGCCAGGGGGTTATGGATGAGCAGTTCTTC. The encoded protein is CASSGRQGVMDEQFF.

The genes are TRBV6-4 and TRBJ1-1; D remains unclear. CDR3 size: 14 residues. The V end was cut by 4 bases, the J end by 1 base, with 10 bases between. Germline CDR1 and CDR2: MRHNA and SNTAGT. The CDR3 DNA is TGTGCCAGCAGTGGGCCCTGTCCGAACACTGAAGCTTTCTTT. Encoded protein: CASSGPCPNTEAFF.

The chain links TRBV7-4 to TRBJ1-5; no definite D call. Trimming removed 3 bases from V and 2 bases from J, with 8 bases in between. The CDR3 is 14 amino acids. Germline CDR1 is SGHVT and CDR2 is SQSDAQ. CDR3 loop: CASSFRVRNQPQHF. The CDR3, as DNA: TGTGCCAGCAGCTTTCGGGTTCGCAATCAGCCCCAGCATTTT.

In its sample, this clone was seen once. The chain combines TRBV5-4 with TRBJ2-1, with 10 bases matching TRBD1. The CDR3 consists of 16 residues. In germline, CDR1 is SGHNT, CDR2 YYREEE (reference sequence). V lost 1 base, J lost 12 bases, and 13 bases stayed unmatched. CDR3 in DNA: TGTGCCAGCAGCTTGTCGGCCGGGACAGGGGCCAACACGCAGTTCTTC. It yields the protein CASSLSAGTGANTQFF.

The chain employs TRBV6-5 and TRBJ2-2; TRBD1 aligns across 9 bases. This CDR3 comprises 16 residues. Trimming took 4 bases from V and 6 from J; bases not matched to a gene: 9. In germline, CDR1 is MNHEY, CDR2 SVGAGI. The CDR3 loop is CASSLLGTGLSGELFF. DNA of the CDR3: TGTGCCAGCAGTTTACTCGGGACAGGGCTCTCCGGGGAGCTGTTTTTT.

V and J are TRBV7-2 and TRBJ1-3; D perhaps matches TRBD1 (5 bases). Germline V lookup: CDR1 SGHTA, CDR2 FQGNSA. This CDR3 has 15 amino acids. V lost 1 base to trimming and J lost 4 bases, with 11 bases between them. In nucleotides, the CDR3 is TGTGCCAGCAGCTTAGATCCCAGGGCAGGAAACACCATATATTTT. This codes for CASSLDPRAGNTIYF.

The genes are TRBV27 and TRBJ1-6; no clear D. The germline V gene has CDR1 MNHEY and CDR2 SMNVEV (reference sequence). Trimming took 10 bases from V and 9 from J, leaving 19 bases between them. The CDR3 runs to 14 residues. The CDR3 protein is CATKYGGGGSPLHF. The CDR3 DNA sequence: TGTGCCACCAAGTACGGCGGCGGCGGTTCACCCCTCCACTTT.

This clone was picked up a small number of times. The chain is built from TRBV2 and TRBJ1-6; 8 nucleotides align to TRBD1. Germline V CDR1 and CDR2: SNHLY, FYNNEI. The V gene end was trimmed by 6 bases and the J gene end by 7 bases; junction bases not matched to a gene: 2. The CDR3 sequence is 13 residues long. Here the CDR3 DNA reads TGTGCCAGCAGGGACAGGGCGAATTCACCCCTCCACTTT. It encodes CASRDRANSPLHF.

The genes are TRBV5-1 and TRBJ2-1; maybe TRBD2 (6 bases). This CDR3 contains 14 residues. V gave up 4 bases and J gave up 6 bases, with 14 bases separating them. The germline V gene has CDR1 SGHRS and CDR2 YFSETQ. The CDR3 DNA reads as TGCGCCAGCAGCCCCCTTCGGAGGGGCAATGAGCAGTTCTTC. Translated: CASSPLRRGNEQFF.

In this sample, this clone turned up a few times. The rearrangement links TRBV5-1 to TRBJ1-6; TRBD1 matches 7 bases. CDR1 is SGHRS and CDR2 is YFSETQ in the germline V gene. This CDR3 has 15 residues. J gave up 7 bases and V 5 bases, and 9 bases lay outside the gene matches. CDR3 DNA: TGCGCCAGCAGACGGCGGACAGGCGAGAATTCACCCCTCCACTTT. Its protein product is CASRRRTGENSPLHF.

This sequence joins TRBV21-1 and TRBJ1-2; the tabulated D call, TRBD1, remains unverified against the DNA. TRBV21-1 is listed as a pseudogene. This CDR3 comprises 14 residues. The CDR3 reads CASSYKGAGYGYTF. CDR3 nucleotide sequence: TGTGCCAGCAGCTATAAGGGGGCAGGATATGGCTACACCTTC.